These T cell receptor beta chains were read from a single sample in a study of shared clonotypes between healthy human individuals. The assay was immunoSEQ multiplex PCR, and TCRdb's table has in-frame clones only and misses some. Of 2 million to 2.5 million clones listed, approximately 94% are singletons. The specimen was naive CD8+ T cells sorted from blood. These receptors originate from a man between 18 and 29 years old in good health. The CDR3 runs from the conserved cysteine through the conserved F or W. The order of the fields is clone size, J gene, D gene, V gene, CDR3 DNA, CDR3 protein. D genes are given only for firm matches. A clone size is listed for some rows: how often the clone was seen (once, few, many), or a class if it is expanded.

>few|TRBJ1-1|-|TRBV5-6
TGTGCCAGCAGCTTTCCGAACACTGAAGCTTTCTTT
CASSFPNTEAFF
>-|TRBJ2-7|TRBD1|TRBV5-6
TGTGCCAGCAGCGAGGCCGGGACAGGGTTTTACGAGCAGTACTTC
CASSEAGTGFYEQYF
>-|TRBJ2-5|-|TRBV9
TGTGCCAGCAGCGCCCTAGACAGTATCGGAGAGACCCAGTACTTC
CASSALDSIGETQYF
>-|TRBJ2-5|TRBD1|TRBV6-5
TGTGCCAGCAGACAGGGGGCTCGAGAGACCCAGTACTTC
CASRQGARETQYF
>-|TRBJ1-4|-|TRBV4-1
TGCGCCAGCAGCCAAGTTACAGGAGCGGGTGAAAAACTGTTTTTT
CASSQVTGAGEKLFF
>-|TRBJ2-2|TRBD1|TRBV5-6
TGTGCCAGCCAGAGGGGGCTAGATACCGGGGAGCTGTTTTTT
CASQRGLDTGELFF
>-|TRBJ2-3|-|TRBV5-8
TGTGCCGGCGGAACGGGGCTCACAGATACGCAGTATTTT
CAGGTGLTDTQYF
>-|TRBJ2-1|-|TRBV7-8
TGTGCCAGCAGCCAAGAACCGGGACTGATTAATGAGCAGTTCTTC
CASSQEPGLINEQFF
>-|TRBJ1-2|TRBD1|TRBV27
TGTGCCAGCAGTCACAGGGGCCCTCTCTATGGCTACACCTTC
CASSHRGPLYGYTF
>-|TRBJ2-1|TRBD2|TRBV6-5
TGTGCCAGCAGTCCGACTAGCGGGGGGACGATGGCGCAGTTCTTC
CASSPTSGGTMAQFF
>-|TRBJ2-7|TRBD1|TRBV28
TGTGCCAGCAGGACGGTGACAGGGGGCGCGGGGGAGCAGTACTTC
CASRTVTGGAGEQYF
>-|TRBJ2-7|TRBD1|TRBV29-1
TGCAGCGCCAGGGACAGGGTATCCTACGAGCAGTACTTC
CSARDRVSYEQYF
>-|TRBJ2-7|TRBD1|TRBV27
TGTGCCAGCAGTCGCACAGGGGGATACGAGCAGTACTTC
CASSRTGGYEQYF
>once|TRBJ2-5|-|TRBV29-1
TGCAGCGTCGAAGGAGGAATGTACCAAGAGACCCAGTACTTC
CSVEGGMYQETQYF
>-|TRBJ1-2|TRBD1|TRBV5-4
TGTGCCAGCAGCCCGTGGCAGGGGGCGCACTATGGCTACACCTTC
CASSPWQGAHYGYTF
>-|TRBJ2-7|-|TRBV7-9
TGTGCCAGCAGCTTAGCGGGGTCCGACTACGAGCAGTACTTC
CASSLAGSDYEQYF
>-|TRBJ1-6|-|TRBV27
TGTGCCAGCAGGACTACAGGGTCGGGTTCACCCCTCCACTTT
CASRTTGSGSPLHF
>once|TRBJ1-2|-|TRBV5-1
TGCGCCAGCGGATCCTTGGAAGGGGCTTCCTATGGCTACACCTTC
CASGSLEGASYGYTF
>-|TRBJ2-7|-|TRBV7-8
TGTGCCAGCAGCTTAGAACCAGGGACCTACGAGCAGTACTTC
CASSLEPGTYEQYF
>-|TRBJ1-6|-|TRBV27
TGTGCCAGCAGTACCGACGCCGGGAGAAATTCACCCCTCCACTTT
CASSTDAGRNSPLHF
>-|TRBJ1-1|TRBD1|TRBV2
TGTGCCAGCATATCGACAGGGTGGAACACTGAAGCTTTCTTT
CASISTGWNTEAFF
>-|TRBJ2-1|TRBD2|TRBV27
TGTGCCAGCAAGACTAGCGGGGGGTACAATGAGCAGTTCTTC
CASKTSGGYNEQFF
>once|TRBJ2-7|-|TRBV30
TGTGCCTGGAGTTCGACAGGACATTACGAGCAGTACTTC
CAWSSTGHYEQYF
>-|TRBJ1-4|-|TRBV2
TGTGCCAGTTTATTTCCTTCGGGGGAAAAACTGTTTTTT
CASLFPSGEKLFF
>-|TRBJ1-4|TRBD1|TRBV27
TGTGCCAGCAGTCCCGGGACAGCAACTAATGAAAAACTGTTTTTT
CASSPGTATNEKLFF
>-|TRBJ1-2|-|TRBV4-1
TGCGCCAGCAGCCAAGGTAACATCGGCTACACCTTC
CASSQGNIGYTF
>-|TRBJ2-7|TRBD1|TRBV29-1
TGCAGCGTTTGGGGGACAGGGCTGTCCTACGAGCAGTACTTC
CSVWGTGLSYEQYF
>-|TRBJ2-7|TRBD2|TRBV4-1
TGCGCCAGCAGCCAAGGGGGGGGAGAGCAGTACTTC
CASSQGGGEQYF
>-|TRBJ1-2|-|TRBV20-1
TGCAGTGTTAACTATGGCTACACCTTC
CSVNYGYTF
>-|TRBJ2-7|-|TRBV6-5
TGTGCCAGCAGGACTGGGCAGGGGTACGAGCAGTACTTC
CASRTGQGYEQYF
>-|TRBJ2-7|-|TRBV7-2
TGTGCCATTAACGGACAAACCTCCTACGAGCAGTACTTC
CAINGQTSYEQYF
>-|TRBJ1-6|-|TRBV5-6
TGTGCCAGCAGCTCGGGTGGGACCCCCCTCCACTTT
CASSSGGTPLHF